These 15 T cell receptor beta chains came from one sample sequenced in a study of shared T cell receptors in the human thymus. Profiled with immunoSEQ multiplex PCR; TCRdb holds only in-frame clones, not every one. The data contain about 660,000 clones, approximately 90% of them singletons. This sample also belongs to another study, concerning human thymus T cells.

Sequenced input: thymocytes. The source of these receptors is a boy under two years old with a congenital heart defect.

The table lists this clone with a count of one. The CDR3 bases are TGTGCCAGCAGCTTGGAGCTAGAGGGAAGTCGAAACACCATATATTTT. Its translation: CASSLELEGSRNTIYF. V and J are TRBV5-8 and TRBJ1-3; D ambiguous. Germline V CDR1 and CDR2: SGHTS, YDEGEE. Trimming left V 0 bases short and J 5 bases short, with 15 bases between. The CDR3 length is 16 residues.

The J gene is TRBJ2-7, the V gene TRBV5-6, with TRBD2 matching 11 bases. V lost 6 bases and J lost 2; bases outside the gene matches: 10. The CDR3 totals 16 residues. The germline V gene has CDR1 SGHDT and CDR2 YYEEEE. Here the CDR3 DNA reads TGTGCCAGCACCGAAATATTAGCGGGAGGGCCCTACGAGCAGTACTTC. The encoded protein is CASTEILAGGPYEQYF.

The genes are TRBV28 and TRBJ2-7, with 7 bases lining up with TRBD2. The CDR3 loop spans 13 amino acids. Trimming cost V 3 bases and J 7 bases; bases outside gene matches: 6. In germline, CDR1 is MDHEN, CDR2 SYDVKM. The CDR3 region is CASSLAGDTEQYF. CDR3 in DNA: TGTGCCAGCAGTTTGGCGGGAGATACAGAGCAGTACTTC.

The CDR3 region is CASSLLVRDEQYF. The CDR3 DNA is TGTGCCAGCAGCCTCCTCGTACGGGACGAGCAGTACTTC. V and J are TRBV14 and TRBJ2-7, with D unresolved. CDR3 size: 13 residues. The V end was cut by 4 bases, the J end by 5 bases, with 12 bases between. Germline V lookup: CDR1 SGHDN, CDR2 FVKESK.

This sequence joins TRBV30 and TRBJ2-1; 7 bases match TRBD2. The CDR3 loop spans 15 amino acids. Trimming at V came to 3 bases and at J to 1 base, leaving 6 bases not matched to a gene. Germline V CDR1 and CDR2: GTSNPN, SVGIG (reference sequence). The CDR3 sequence is CAWSREGGSYNEQFF. The CDR3 nucleotides are TGTGCCTGGAGCAGGGAGGGTGGATCCTACAATGAGCAGTTCTTC.

The J gene is TRBJ2-7, the V gene TRBV6-1, with a tentative D call TRBD1 (5 bases). CDR3 size: 15 residues. V was clipped by 5 bases and J by 3 bases, with 17 bases between them. From germline, CDR1 is MNHNS and CDR2 SASEGT. For the CDR3, the DNA is TGTGCCAGCAGTCTTGCGGCAGGGCAGATCTACGAGCAGTACTTC. It is translated as CASSLAAGQIYEQYF.

The chain combines TRBV4-3 with TRBJ2-2; 16 nucleotides agree with TRBD2. The J segment lost 5 bases and the V segment lost 2 bases, leaving 11 bases of the junction unmatched. CDR1 is LGHNA and CDR2 is YSLEER in the germline V gene. CDR3 length equals 20 residues. CDR3 bases: TGCGCCAGCAGCCAACATACCGGGACTAGCGGGAGGGATAGGACCGGGGAGCTGTTTTTT. Translated: CASSQHTGTSGRDRTGELFF.

The chain links TRBV10-3 to TRBJ1-1, with D tentatively TRBD1 (5 bases). Between the trimmed V and J ends, which lost 6 bases and 7 bases, there was a span of 15 bases. This CDR3 comprises 13 residues. Germline V CDR1 and CDR2: ENHRY, SYGVKD. CDR3 nucleotides: TGTGCCATCAGCGCGGAGCGGAGGGGTGAAGCTTTCTTT. Amino acid sequence: CAISAERRGEAFF.

This clone came up once. The rearrangement links TRBV7-9 to TRBJ2-7, with 8 bases lining up with TRBD1. The CDR3 loop spans 12 amino acids. Germline values: CDR1 SEHNR, CDR2 FQNEAQ (reference sequence). The trim removed 5 bases at V and 7 bases at J, leaving 4 bases unmatched. CDR3 nucleotide sequence: TGTGCCAGCAGCCGGACAGGGAAGGAGCAGTACTTC. This translates into CASSRTGKEQYF. Full variable domain (remainder filled in from reference TRBV7-9 and TRBJ2-7): DTGVSQNPRHKITKRGQNVTFRCDPISEHNRLYWYRQTLGQGPEFLTYFQNEAQLEKSRLLSDRFSAERPKGSFSTLEIQRTEQGDSAMYLCASSRTGKEQYFGPGTRLTVT.

This clone was observed a handful of times. The chain couples TRBV5-4 to TRBJ2-7; D gene ambiguous. With 5 bases removed from V and 0 bases from J, the gap between germline ends came to 6 bases. The germline gives CDR1 SGHNT, CDR2 YYREEE (reference sequence). The CDR3 spans 12 residues. The CDR3 nucleotides read TGTGCCAGCAGGGGCCCCTCCTACGAGCAGTACTTC. Its translation is CASRGPSYEQYF.

This sequence joins TRBV27 and TRBJ2-1, with 15 nucleotides matching TRBD2. CDR1 is MNHEY and CDR2 is SMNVEV in the germline V gene (reference sequence). V trimming: 5 bases; J trimming: 4 bases; junction bases outside the gene matches: 9. The CDR3 has 18 amino acids. In DNA form, the CDR3 reads TGTGCCAGCAGTCCCCCGGGACTAGCGGGAGGAGGTTACAATGAGCAGTTCTTC. Translated, it gives CASSPPGLAGGGYNEQFF.

V gene TRBV25-1 combines with J gene TRBJ2-5, with 10 bases identical to TRBD2. V shed 5 bases and J 4 bases; nucleotides not matched to a gene: 1. CDR3 size: 13 residues. CDR1 is MGHDK, CDR2 SYGVNS, per germline. The CDR3 nucleotides are TGTGCCAGCAGTTCTAGCGGGAGAGAGACCCAGTACTTC. This gives the protein CASSSSGRETQYF.

The chain has TRBV7-9 and TRBJ2-2; D is possibly TRBD2 (6 bases). The CDR3 runs to 14 residues. The V gene lost 5 bases and the J gene lost 4 bases, with 11 bases spanning the gap. Per the germline V gene, CDR1 is SEHNR and CDR2 is FQNEAQ (reference sequence). The CDR3 DNA is TGTGCCAGCAGCCCCGTGGGGGGCACCGGGGAGCTGTTTTTT. The encoded protein is CASSPVGGTGELFF.

V gene TRBV5-6 combines with J gene TRBJ2-3; TRBD2 matches 10 bases. Germline loops: CDR1 SGHDT, CDR2 YYEEEE. The ends lost 0 bases at V and 3 bases at J; junction bases unmatched: 4. The CDR3 length is 16 residues. The DNA for the CDR3 is TGTGCCAGCAGCTTGGCCCGGACTAGCGGTACAGATACGCAGTATTTT. Translating gives CASSLARTSGTDTQYF.

This clone was seen a few times. V usage is TRBV6-1 and J usage is TRBJ2-7; TRBD2 matches at 10 bases. CDR1 is MNHNS, CDR2 SASEGT, per germline. Trimming removed 0 bases from V and 5 bases from J; junction bases left unmatched: 7. This CDR3 has 16 amino acids. CDR3 coding DNA: TGTGCCAGCAGTGAAGCGGGGACTAGCGTGGACCACGAGCAGTACTTC. Protein: CASSEAGTSVDHEQYF.